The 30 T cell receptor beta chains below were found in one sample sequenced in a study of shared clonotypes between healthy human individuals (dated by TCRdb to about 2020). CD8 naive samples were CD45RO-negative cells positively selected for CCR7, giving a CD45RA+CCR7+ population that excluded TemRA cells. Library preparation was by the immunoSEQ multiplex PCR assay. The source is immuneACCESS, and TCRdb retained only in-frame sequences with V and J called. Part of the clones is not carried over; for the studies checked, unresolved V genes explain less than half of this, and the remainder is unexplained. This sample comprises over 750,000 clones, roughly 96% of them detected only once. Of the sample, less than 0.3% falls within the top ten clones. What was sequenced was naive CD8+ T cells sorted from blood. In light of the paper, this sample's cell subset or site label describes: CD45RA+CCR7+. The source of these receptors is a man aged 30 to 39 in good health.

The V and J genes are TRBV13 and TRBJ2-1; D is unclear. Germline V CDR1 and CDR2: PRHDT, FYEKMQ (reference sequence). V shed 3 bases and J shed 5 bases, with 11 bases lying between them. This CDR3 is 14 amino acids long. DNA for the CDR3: TGTGCCAGCAGCTTTACAGTGATAGACAATGAGCAGTTCTTC. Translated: CASSFTVIDNEQFF.

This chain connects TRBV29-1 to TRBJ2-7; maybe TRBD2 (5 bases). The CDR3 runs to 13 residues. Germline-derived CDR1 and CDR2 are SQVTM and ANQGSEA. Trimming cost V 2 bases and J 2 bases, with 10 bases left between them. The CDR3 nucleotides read TGCAGCGTTGAAAGAGCGGACCCCTACGAGCAGTACTTC. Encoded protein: CSVERADPYEQYF.

CDR3 DNA sequence: TGTGCCAGCAGCTTTAAGGGACAGGACCGACTCCCCACAGATACGCAGTATTTT. This encodes CASSFKGQDRLPTDTQYF. V is TRBV7-6 and J is TRBJ2-3, with 8 bases aligning to TRBD1. Trimming removed 3 bases from V and 2 bases from J; junction bases left unmatched: 13. This CDR3 has 18 residues. Germline V gene data show CDR1 as SGHVS and CDR2 as FNYEAQ. The full variable domain, its missing parts supplied by reference TRBV7-6 and TRBJ2-3, is GAGVSQSPRYKVTKRGQDVALRCDPISGHVSLYWYRQALGQGPEFLTYFNYEAQQDKSGLPNDRFSAERPEGSISTLTIQRTEQRDSAMYRCASSFKGQDRLPTDTQYFGPGTRLTVL.

In DNA, the CDR3 is TGCGCCAGCAGCCAAGTCGACGGGACCTACAATGAGCAGTTCTTC. Amino acid sequence: CASSQVDGTYNEQFF. The V call is TRBV4-1, the J call TRBJ2-1; weak D call: TRBD2 (5 bases). Germline assignment: CDR1 MGHRA and CDR2 YSYEKL. The CDR3 consists of 15 residues. Trimming took 1 base from V and 2 from J, leaving 9 bases between them.

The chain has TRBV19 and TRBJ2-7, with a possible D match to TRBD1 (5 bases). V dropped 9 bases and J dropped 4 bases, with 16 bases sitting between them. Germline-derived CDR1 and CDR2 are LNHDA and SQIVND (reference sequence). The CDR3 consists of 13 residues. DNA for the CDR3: TGTGCCAGCCAATTTGGACAAGGATACGAGCAGTACTTC. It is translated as CASQFGQGYEQYF.

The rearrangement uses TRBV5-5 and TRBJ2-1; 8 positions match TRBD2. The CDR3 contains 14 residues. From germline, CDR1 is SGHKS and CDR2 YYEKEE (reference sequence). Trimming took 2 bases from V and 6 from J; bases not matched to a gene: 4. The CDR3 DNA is TGTGCCAGCAGCTTAGCGGGAGTAGTCAATGAGCAGTTCTTC. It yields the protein CASSLAGVVNEQFF.

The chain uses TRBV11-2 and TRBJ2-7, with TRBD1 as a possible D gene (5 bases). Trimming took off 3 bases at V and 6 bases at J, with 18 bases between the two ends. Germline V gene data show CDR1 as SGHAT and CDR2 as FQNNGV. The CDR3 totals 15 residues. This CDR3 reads CASSLEGLGPVEQYF. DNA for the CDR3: TGTGCCAGCAGCTTGGAAGGTTTGGGGCCAGTCGAGCAGTACTTC.

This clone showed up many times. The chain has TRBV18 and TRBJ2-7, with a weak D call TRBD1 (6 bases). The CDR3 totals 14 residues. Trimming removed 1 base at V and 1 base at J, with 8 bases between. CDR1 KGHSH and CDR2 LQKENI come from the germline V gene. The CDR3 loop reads CASSPLGTSYEQYF. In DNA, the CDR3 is TGTGCCAGCTCACCACTAGGGACATCCTACGAGCAGTACTTC.

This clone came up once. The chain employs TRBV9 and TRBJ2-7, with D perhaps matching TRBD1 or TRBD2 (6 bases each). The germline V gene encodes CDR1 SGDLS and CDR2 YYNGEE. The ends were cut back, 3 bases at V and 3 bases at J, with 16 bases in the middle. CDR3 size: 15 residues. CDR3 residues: CASSAEGDGSYEQYF. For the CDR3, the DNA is TGTGCCAGCAGCGCCGAGGGGGACGGGAGCTACGAGCAGTACTTC.

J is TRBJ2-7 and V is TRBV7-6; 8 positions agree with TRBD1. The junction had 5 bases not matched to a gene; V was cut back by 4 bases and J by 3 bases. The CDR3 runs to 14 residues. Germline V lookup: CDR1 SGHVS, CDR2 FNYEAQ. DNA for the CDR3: TGTGCCAGCAGCTCTACAGACAGGGGCTACGAGCAGTACTTC. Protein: CASSSTDRGYEQYF. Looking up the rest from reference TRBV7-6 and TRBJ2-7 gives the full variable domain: GAGVSQSPRYKVTKRGQDVALRCDPISGHVSLYWYRQALGQGPEFLTYFNYEAQQDKSGLPNDRFSAERPEGSISTLTIQRTEQRDSAMYRCASSSTDRGYEQYFGPGTRLTVT.

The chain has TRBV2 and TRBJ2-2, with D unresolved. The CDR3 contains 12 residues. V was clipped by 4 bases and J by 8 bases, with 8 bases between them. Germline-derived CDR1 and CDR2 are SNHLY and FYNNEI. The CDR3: CASSVNRGELFF. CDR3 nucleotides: TGTGCCAGCAGTGTAAATAGGGGGGAGCTGTTTTTT.

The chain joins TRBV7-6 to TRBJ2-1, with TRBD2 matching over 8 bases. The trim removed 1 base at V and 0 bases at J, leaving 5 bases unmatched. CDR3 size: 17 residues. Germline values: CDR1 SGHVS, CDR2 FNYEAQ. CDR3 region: CASSLELAESSYNEQFF. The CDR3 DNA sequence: TGTGCCAGCAGCTTAGAACTAGCGGAAAGCTCCTACAATGAGCAGTTCTTC. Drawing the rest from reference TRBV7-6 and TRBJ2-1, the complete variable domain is GAGVSQSPRYKVTKRGQDVALRCDPISGHVSLYWYRQALGQGPEFLTYFNYEAQQDKSGLPNDRFSAERPEGSISTLTIQRTEQRDSAMYRCASSLELAESSYNEQFFGPGTRLTVL.

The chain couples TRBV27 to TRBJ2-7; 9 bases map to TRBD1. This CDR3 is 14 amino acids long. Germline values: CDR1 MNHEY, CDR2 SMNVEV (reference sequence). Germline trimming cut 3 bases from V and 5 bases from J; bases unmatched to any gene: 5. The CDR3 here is CASSFGGTGHEQYF. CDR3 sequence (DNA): TGTGCCAGCAGTTTCGGGGGGACAGGGCACGAGCAGTACTTC.

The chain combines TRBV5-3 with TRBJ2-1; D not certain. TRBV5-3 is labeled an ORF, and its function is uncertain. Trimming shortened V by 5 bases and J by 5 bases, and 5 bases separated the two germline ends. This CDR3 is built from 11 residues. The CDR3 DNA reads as TGTGCCAGAAGTCCCCACAATGAGCAGTTCTTC. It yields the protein CARSPHNEQFF.

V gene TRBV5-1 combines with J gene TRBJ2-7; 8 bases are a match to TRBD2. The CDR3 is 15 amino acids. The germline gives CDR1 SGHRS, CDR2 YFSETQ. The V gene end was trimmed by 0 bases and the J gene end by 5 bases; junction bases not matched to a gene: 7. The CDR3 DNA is TGCGCCAGCAGCTTGGAATCCGGGAGGGTCAACGAGCAGTACTTC. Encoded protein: CASSLESGRVNEQYF.

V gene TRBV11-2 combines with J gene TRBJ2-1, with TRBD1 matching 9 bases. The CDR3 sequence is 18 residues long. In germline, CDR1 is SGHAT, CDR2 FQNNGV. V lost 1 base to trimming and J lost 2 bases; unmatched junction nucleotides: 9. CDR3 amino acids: CASSLAPIQGAPYNEQFF. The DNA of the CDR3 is TGTGCCAGCAGCTTAGCCCCAATACAGGGGGCCCCCTACAATGAGCAGTTCTTC.

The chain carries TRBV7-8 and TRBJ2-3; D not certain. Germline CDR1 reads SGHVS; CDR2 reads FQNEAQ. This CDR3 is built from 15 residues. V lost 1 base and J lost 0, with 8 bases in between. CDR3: CASSLVRISTDTQYF. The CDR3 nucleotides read TGTGCCAGCAGCTTAGTACGGATTAGCACAGATACGCAGTATTTT.

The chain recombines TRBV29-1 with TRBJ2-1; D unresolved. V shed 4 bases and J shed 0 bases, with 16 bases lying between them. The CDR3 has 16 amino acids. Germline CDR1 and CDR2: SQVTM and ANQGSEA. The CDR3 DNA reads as TGCAGCGTTGTAGTAAAGGGATTCAGCTCCTACAATGAGCAGTTCTTC. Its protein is CSVVVKGFSSYNEQFF.

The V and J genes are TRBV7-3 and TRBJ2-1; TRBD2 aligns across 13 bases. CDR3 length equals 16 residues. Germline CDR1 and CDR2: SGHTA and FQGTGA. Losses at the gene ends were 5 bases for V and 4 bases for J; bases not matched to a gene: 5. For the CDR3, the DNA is TGTGCCAGCAGCACCGGGACTAGCGGGAATTACAATGAGCAGTTCTTC. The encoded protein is CASSTGTSGNYNEQFF.

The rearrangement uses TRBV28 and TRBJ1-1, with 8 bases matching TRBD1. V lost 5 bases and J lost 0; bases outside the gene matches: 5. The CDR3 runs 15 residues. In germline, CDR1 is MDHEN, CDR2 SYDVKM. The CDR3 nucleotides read TGTGCCAGCAGTGCGGACAGGGCTATGAACACTGAAGCTTTCTTT. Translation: CASSADRAMNTEAFF.

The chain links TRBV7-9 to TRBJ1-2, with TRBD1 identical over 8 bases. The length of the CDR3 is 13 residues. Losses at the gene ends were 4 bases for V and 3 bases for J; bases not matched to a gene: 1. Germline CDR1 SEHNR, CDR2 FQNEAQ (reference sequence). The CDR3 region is CASSSGGDYGYTF. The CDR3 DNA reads TGTGCCAGCAGCTCAGGGGGCGACTATGGCTACACCTTC. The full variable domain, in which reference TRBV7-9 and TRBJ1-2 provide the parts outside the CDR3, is DTGVSQNPRHKITKRGQNVTFRCDPISEHNRLYWYRQTLGQGPEFLTYFQNEAQLEKSRLLSDRFSAERPKGSFSTLEIQRTEQGDSAMYLCASSSGGDYGYTFGSGTRLTVV.

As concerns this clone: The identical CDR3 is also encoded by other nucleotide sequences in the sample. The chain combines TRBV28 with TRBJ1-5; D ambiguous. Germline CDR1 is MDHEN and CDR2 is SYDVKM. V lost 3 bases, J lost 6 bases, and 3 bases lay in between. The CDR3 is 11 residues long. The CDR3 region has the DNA TGTGCCAGCAGTTTGGGTCAGCCCCAGCATTTT. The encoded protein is CASSLGQPQHF.

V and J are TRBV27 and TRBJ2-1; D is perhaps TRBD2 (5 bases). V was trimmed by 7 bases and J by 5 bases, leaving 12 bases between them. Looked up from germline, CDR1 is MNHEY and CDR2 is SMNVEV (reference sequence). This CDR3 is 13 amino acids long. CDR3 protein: CASTGVTDNEQFF. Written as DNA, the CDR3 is TGTGCCAGCACCGGGGTTACCGACAATGAGCAGTTCTTC.

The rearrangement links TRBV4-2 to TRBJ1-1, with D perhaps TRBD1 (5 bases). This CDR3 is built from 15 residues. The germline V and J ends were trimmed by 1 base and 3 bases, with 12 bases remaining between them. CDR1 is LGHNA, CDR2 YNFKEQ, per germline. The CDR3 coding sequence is TGTGCCAGCAGCCAAGGGGGTCAGGGCTACACTGAAGCTTTCTTT. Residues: CASSQGGQGYTEAFF.

The CDR3 is CASRIGSSYNEQFF. Written as DNA, the CDR3 is TGTGCCAGCAGAATCGGGAGCTCCTACAATGAGCAGTTCTTC. The chain carries TRBV6-6 and TRBJ2-1; the D gene is possibly TRBD2 (6 bases). Germline CDR1 is MNHNY and CDR2 is SVGAGI (reference sequence). The CDR3 length is 14 residues. The V end was cut by 6 bases, the J end by 0 bases, with 9 bases between.

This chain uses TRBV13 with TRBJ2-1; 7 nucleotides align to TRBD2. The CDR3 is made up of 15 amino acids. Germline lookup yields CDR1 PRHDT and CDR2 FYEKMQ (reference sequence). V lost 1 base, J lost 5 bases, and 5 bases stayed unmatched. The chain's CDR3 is CASSLEGRDDNEQFF. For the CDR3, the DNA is TGTGCCAGCAGCTTAGAAGGGAGGGACGACAATGAGCAGTTCTTC.

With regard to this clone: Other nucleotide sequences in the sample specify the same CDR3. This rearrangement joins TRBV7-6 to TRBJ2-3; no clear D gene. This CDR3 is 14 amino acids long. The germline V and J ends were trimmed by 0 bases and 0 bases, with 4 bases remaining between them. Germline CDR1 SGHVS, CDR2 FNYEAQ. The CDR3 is CASSLAGSTDTQYF. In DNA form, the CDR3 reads TGTGCCAGCAGCTTAGCTGGAAGCACAGATACGCAGTATTTT. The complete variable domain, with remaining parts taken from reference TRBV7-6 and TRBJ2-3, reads GAGVSQSPRYKVTKRGQDVALRCDPISGHVSLYWYRQALGQGPEFLTYFNYEAQQDKSGLPNDRFSAERPEGSISTLTIQRTEQRDSAMYRCASSLAGSTDTQYFGPGTRLTVL.

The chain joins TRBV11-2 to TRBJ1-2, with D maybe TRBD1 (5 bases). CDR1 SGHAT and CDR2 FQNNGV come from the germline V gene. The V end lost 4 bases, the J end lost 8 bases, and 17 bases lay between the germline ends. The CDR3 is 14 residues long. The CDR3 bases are TGTGCCAGCAGCTCAGTTGGGGGGTCGGGCGGCTACACCTTC. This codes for CASSSVGGSGGYTF.

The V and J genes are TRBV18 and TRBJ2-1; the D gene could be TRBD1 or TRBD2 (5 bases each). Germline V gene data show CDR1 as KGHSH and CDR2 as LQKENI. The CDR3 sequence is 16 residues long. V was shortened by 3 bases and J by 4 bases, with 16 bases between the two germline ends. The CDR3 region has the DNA TGTGCCAGCTCACCGACTACGGGGCTAGATTACAATGAGCAGTTCTTC. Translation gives CASSPTTGLDYNEQFF. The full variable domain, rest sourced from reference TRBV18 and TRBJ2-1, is NAGVMQNPRHLVRRRGQEARLRCSPMKGHSHVYWYRQLPEEGLKFMVYLQKENIIDESGMPKERFSAEFPKEGPSILRIQQVVRGDSAAYFCASSPTTGLDYNEQFFGPGTRLTVL.

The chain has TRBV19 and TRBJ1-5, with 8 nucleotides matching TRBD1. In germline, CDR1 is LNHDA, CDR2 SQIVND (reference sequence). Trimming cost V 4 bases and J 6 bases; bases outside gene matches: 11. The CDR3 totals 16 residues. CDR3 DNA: TGTGCCAGTAGTACCCAGACAGGGGAATTCGGTCAGCCCCAGCATTTT. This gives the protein CASSTQTGEFGQPQHF.